The next 14 T cell receptor beta chains were all read from a single sample in a study of memory CD4+ T cells and cytomegalovirus serostatus. TCRdb keeps only in-frame clones here, not all; method: immunoSEQ multiplex PCR. The sample lists 40,000 to 55,000 clones; around four fifths were seen once. Single viable CD3+CD4+CD8-CD45RO+ cells were sorted as the memory CD4+ T cells. The sample consisted of memory CD4+ T cells from blood. These receptors all come from an adult in good health and CMV-seropositive.

This rearrangement joins TRBV30 to TRBJ2-1; 7 nucleotides line up with TRBD1. The CDR3 contains 16 residues. Germline CDR1 is GTSNPN and CDR2 is SVGIG (reference sequence). V shed 4 bases and J 6 bases; nucleotides not matched to a gene: 15. For the CDR3, the DNA is TGTGCCTGGATAGATGGGAACAGGGGAGTGCTCAATGAGCAGTTCTTC. Protein: CAWIDGNRGVLNEQFF.

This clone was seen only once. The genes are TRBV12-5 and TRBJ2-1; D call uncertain. Germline values: CDR1 LGHNT, CDR2 FRNRAP. V was pared by 3 bases and J by 15 bases, with 15 bases between. The CDR3 runs to 12 residues. In nucleotides, the CDR3 is TGTGCTAGTGGTTTAAGAGCCTCCAGCCCGTTCTTC. It is translated as CASGLRASSPFF.

The chain recombines TRBV2 with TRBJ2-5; maybe TRBD2 (7 bases). The germline CDR1 and CDR2 sequences are SNHLY and FYNNEI. The CDR3 is 11 residues long. Between the trimmed V and J ends, which lost 2 bases and 14 bases, there was a span of 12 bases. This CDR3 reads CASSERGGEYF. DNA of the CDR3: TGTGCCAGCAGTGAAAGGGGGGGCGAATACTTC.

The chain joins TRBV6-1 to TRBJ1-4; 10 bases fit TRBD1. Germline V gives CDR1 MNHNS, CDR2 SASEGT. After removal of 10 bases from V and 5 bases from J, the junction contained 7 bases not matched to a gene. The CDR3 runs to 14 residues. The CDR3 spells CATADRGGNEKLFF. The CDR3 nucleotides are TGTGCCACCGCGGACAGGGGGGGGAATGAAAAACTGTTTTTT.

This clone has more than one count but fewer than ten. The V call is TRBV6-6, the J call TRBJ1-2; TRBD1 might be the D (5 bases). The CDR3 is made up of 15 amino acids. The V gene's germline CDR1 is MNHNY and CDR2 SVGAGI (reference sequence). V shed 8 bases and J shed 2 bases, with 18 bases lying between them. The CDR3 DNA sequence: TGTGCCAGCTCCACGGGGGGACGTGAAAACTATGGCTACACCTTC. Translating gives CASSTGGRENYGYTF.

This clone was seen only a few times. CDR3 coding DNA: TGTGCCAGCAGTCCTTCCCGGGACAGCTATGGCTACACCTTC. Its translation is CASSPSRDSYGYTF. The chain couples TRBV27 to TRBJ1-2; 7 bases line up with TRBD1. The CDR3 is 14 amino acids. Germline-derived CDR1 and CDR2 are MNHEY and SMNVEV (reference sequence). The ends lost 5 bases at V and 4 bases at J; junction bases unmatched: 7.

This chain uses TRBV27 with TRBJ1-5; no clear D gene. The germline V gene has CDR1 MNHEY and CDR2 SMNVEV (reference sequence). Trimming took off 6 bases at V and 0 bases at J, with 3 bases between the two ends. The CDR3 extends over 12 amino acids. CDR3 in amino acids: CASRGSNQPQHF. The CDR3 region has the DNA TGTGCCAGCAGGGGTAGCAATCAGCCCCAGCATTTT.

This chain connects TRBV11-2 to TRBJ1-3; D remains unclear. The germline V gene has CDR1 SGHAT and CDR2 FQNNGV. This CDR3 is built from 15 residues. Between the trimmed V and J ends, which lost 1 base and 0 bases, there was a span of 7 bases. The DNA of the CDR3 is TGTGCCAGCAGCTTAGTTCAACTCTCTGGAAACACCATATATTTT. Translation gives CASSLVQLSGNTIYF. The whole variable domain, remainder taken from reference TRBV11-2 and TRBJ1-3, is EAGVAQSPRYKIIEKRQSVAFWCNPISGHATLYWYQQILGQGPKLLIQFQNNGVVDDSQLPKDRFSAERLKGVDSTLKIQPAKLEDSAVYLCASSLVQLSGNTIYFGEGSWLTVV.

The chain has TRBV7-9 and TRBJ2-7; TRBD2 matches at 8 bases. The CDR3 covers 14 residues. Germline V gives CDR1 SEHNR, CDR2 FQNEAQ (reference sequence). V shed 2 bases, J shed 2 bases, and the junction held 2 bases outside the gene matches. The CDR3 nucleotides read TGTGCCAGCAGCTTAAGCGGGAGTACCTACGAGCAGTACTTC. It encodes CASSLSGSTYEQYF.

The V call is TRBV7-2, the J call TRBJ2-5; 10 bases fit TRBD2. Per germline, CDR1 SGHTA and CDR2 FQGNSA. V was pared by 8 bases and J by 1 base, with 4 bases of the junction left unmatched. This CDR3 comprises 14 residues. CDR3 loop: CASRTSGIQETQYF. The CDR3 nucleotides read TGTGCCAGCCGGACTAGCGGAATCCAAGAGACCCAGTACTTC.

J is TRBJ2-3 and V is TRBV12-5, with 7 bases identical to TRBD1. CDR1 is LGHNT and CDR2 is FRNRAP in the germline V gene. J gave up 2 bases and V 4 bases, and 12 bases lay outside the gene matches. This CDR3 spans 17 amino acids. CDR3 DNA: TGTGCTAGTGGTTCGTCCCGGGACAGTTTACTCACAGATACGCAGTATTTT. This encodes CASGSSRDSLLTDTQYF.

The genes are TRBV4-1 and TRBJ1-5; TRBD1 aligns across 11 bases. The germline gives CDR1 MGHRA, CDR2 YSYEKL. The CDR3 spans 15 residues. The junction had 2 bases not matched to a gene; V was cut back by 1 base and J by 6 bases. The CDR3 is CASSQVGTGGQPQHF. CDR3 nucleotides: TGCGCCAGCAGCCAAGTAGGGACAGGGGGTCAGCCCCAGCATTTT.

V usage is TRBV18 and J usage is TRBJ1-3; TRBD1 is a possible D gene (6 bases). The CDR3 runs 18 residues. Germline loops: CDR1 KGHSH, CDR2 LQKENI. V was trimmed by 3 bases and J by 0 bases, leaving 18 bases between them. CDR3: CASSPLLLTGSSGNTIYF. CDR3 in DNA: TGTGCCAGCTCACCGCTCTTACTGACAGGAAGCTCTGGAAACACCATATATTTT. Looking up the rest from reference TRBV18 and TRBJ1-3 gives the full variable domain: NAGVMQNPRHLVRRRGQEARLRCSPMKGHSHVYWYRQLPEEGLKFMVYLQKENIIDESGMPKERFSAEFPKEGPSILRIQQVVRGDSAAYFCASSPLLLTGSSGNTIYFGEGSWLTVV.

The gene calls are TRBV2 and TRBJ1-5; tentative D call: TRBD1 (5 bases). CDR3 length: 13 residues. Per germline, CDR1 SNHLY and CDR2 FYNNEI. The V and J ends lost 10 bases and 10 bases respectively, with 20 bases between them. This CDR3 is CATAPGRAVPQHF. In DNA, the CDR3 is TGTGCCACGGCCCCGGGACGGGCAGTTCCCCAGCATTTT.